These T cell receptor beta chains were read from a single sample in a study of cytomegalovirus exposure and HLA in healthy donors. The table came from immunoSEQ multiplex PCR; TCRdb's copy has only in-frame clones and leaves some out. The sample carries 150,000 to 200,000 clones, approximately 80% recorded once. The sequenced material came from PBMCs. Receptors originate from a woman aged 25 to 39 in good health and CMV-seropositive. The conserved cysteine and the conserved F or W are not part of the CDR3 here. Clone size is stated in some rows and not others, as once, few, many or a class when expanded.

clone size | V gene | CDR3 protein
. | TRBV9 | ASSAPGQGYTGELF
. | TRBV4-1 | ASSPSFVDEQF
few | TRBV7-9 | ASSGLASSYEQY
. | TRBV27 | ASSLGDSFFQQY
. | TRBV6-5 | ASSYLGQVYEQY
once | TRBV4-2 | ASSLGGGGTYNEQF
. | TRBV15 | ATSRGRGDRAYGYT
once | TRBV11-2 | ASSLEGGRDGELF
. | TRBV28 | ASSLPHREVRGYT
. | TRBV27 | ASSYSPKAEAF
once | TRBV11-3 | ASSKTASGNNEQF
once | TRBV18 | ASSPEQGGAPAYEQF
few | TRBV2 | ASSEPNEQF
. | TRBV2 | ASRRLAGDRNEQF
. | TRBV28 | ASSFYRAFST
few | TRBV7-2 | ASSPVRVQGTQY
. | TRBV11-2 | ASSLIRVSYEQY
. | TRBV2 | ASSAQGRRSGYT
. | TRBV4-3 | ASSSGTGGLRSGYT
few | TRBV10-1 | ASSVPGQGIQPQH
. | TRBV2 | ASSQIGTNEKLF
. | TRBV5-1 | ASSSPGLPEAF
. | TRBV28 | ASSFSSGRKDEQF
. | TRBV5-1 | ASSLQINTGELF
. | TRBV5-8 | ASSLGGTYSYNEQF
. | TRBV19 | ASLAGPSHEQY
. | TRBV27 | ASSSHSGNTIY
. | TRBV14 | ASSQAGATDTQY
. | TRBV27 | ASRAASSYNSPLH
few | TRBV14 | ASSQEVPGSPRGEQF
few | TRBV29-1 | SVLADRGPEAF
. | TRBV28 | ASSLGTNEKLF
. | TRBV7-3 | ASSSTREETQY
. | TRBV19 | ASSIAGPDTQY
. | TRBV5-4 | ASSLPLAGHTDTQY
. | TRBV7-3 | ASSLTPPSSGSYNEQF
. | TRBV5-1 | ASSAQPNTEAF
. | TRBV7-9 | ASSVQGVDGYT
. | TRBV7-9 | ASSPAAAPVWEKLF
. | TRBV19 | ASSVTGTATGNTIY